These 12 T cell receptor beta chains were sequenced from one sample in a study of cytomegalovirus exposure and HLA in healthy donors. In the PCR, 60 Vbeta and 13 Jbeta primers were used. Profiled with immunoSEQ multiplex PCR; TCRdb holds only in-frame clones, not every one. The profile shows 95,000 to 150,000 clones, around 76% of them singletons. The specimen sequenced was PBMCs. The receptors come from an older woman in good health and CMV-seropositive.

The chain joins TRBV6-4 to TRBJ1-2; D is perhaps TRBD1 (5 bases). V lost 2 bases and J 4 bases, leaving 11 bases between the germline ends. The CDR3 consists of 14 residues. Per germline, CDR1 MRHNA and CDR2 SNTAGT. In DNA, the CDR3 is TGTGCCAGCAGTGACGGGGCGGGAGGCTATGGCTACACCTTC. Translation: CASSDGAGGYGYTF.

This chain links TRBV5-4 with TRBJ2-7; the D gene is possibly TRBD2 (7 bases). Deletions cut 1 base from V and 0 bases from J, with 11 bases between. Germline CDR1 reads SGHNT; CDR2 reads YYREEE (reference sequence). This CDR3 has 15 amino acids. The CDR3 region is CASSLFGGRSYEQYF. The DNA for the CDR3 is TGTGCCAGCAGCTTGTTCGGGGGGCGCTCCTACGAGCAGTACTTC.

This chain uses TRBV4-1 with TRBJ2-1, with 9 bases identical to TRBD2. The CDR3 extends over 19 amino acids. J gave up 0 bases and V 1 base, and 10 bases lay outside the gene matches. CDR1 and CDR2 from the germline V gene are MGHRA and YSYEKL. CDR3 DNA: TGCGCCAGCAGCCAAGGGCTAGCGGGATTTATTAGCTCCTACAATGAGCAGTTCTTC. The encoded protein is CASSQGLAGFISSYNEQFF.

V and J are TRBV7-9 and TRBJ1-6, with 8 bases fitting TRBD1. CDR1 is SEHNR, CDR2 FQNEAQ, per germline (reference sequence). The CDR3 consists of 16 residues. The V and J ends lost 5 bases and 4 bases, in that order; junction bases with no gene match: 7. The DNA of the CDR3 is TGTGCCAGCAGCCGGATAGGACAGGGATATAATTCACCCCTCCACTTT. This codes for CASSRIGQGYNSPLHF.

The rearrangement links TRBV5-1 to TRBJ1-6; 8 bases align to TRBD1. CDR1 and CDR2 (germline): SGHRS, YFSETQ. V was pared by 0 bases and J by 7 bases, with 3 bases of the junction left unmatched. The CDR3 consists of 15 residues. CDR3 amino acids: CASSLEPGGNSPLHF. CDR3 nucleotides: TGCGCCAGCAGCTTGGAGCCAGGGGGCAATTCACCCCTCCACTTT.

The chain uses TRBV2 and TRBJ1-5; D remains ambiguous. This CDR3 is 14 amino acids long. V shed 5 bases and J shed 3 bases, with 11 bases lying between them. The germline V gene has CDR1 SNHLY and CDR2 FYNNEI. The CDR3 loop is CASSTVNYNQPQHF. Written as DNA, the CDR3 is TGTGCCAGCAGTACAGTTAATTACAATCAGCCCCAGCATTTT.

The CDR3 DNA reads TGCGCCAGCAGCTTGGCCGGACGACGGGGGACTGAAGCTTTCTTT. Protein: CASSLAGRRGTEAFF. The rearrangement uses TRBV5-1 and TRBJ1-1; possible D gene TRBD1, 5 bases. This CDR3 has 15 amino acids. Germline CDR1 SGHRS, CDR2 YFSETQ. The germline V and J ends were trimmed by 0 bases and 5 bases, with 14 bases remaining between them. Looking up the rest from reference TRBV5-1 and TRBJ1-1 gives the full variable domain: KAGVTQTPRYLIKTRGQQVTLSCSPISGHRSVSWYQQTPGQGLQFLFEYFSETQRNKGNFPGRFSGRQFSNSRSEMNVSTLELGDSALYLCASSLAGRRGTEAFFGQGTRLTVV.

The V and J genes are TRBV7-2 and TRBJ1-2; 9 nucleotides line up with TRBD1. This CDR3 has 13 amino acids. The ends lost 4 bases at V and 3 bases at J; junction bases unmatched: 0. Germline values: CDR1 SGHTA, CDR2 FQGNSA. CDR3 sequence (DNA): TGTGCCAGCAGCTGGGACAGGGACTATGGCTACACCTTC. Translated: CASSWDRDYGYTF.

V gene TRBV6-1 combines with J gene TRBJ1-5; D not certain. The CDR3 totals 14 residues. Germline V CDR1 and CDR2: MNHNS, SASEGT. V was cut by 6 bases and J by 1 base, with 10 bases left in between. Written as DNA, the CDR3 is TGTGCCAGCAGGGCGGGAGGGAGCAATCAGCCCCAGCATTTT. Its translation: CASRAGGSNQPQHF.

The chain joins TRBV4-1 to TRBJ1-1, with 8 bases identical to TRBD1. Germline CDR1 is MGHRA and CDR2 is YSYEKL. The CDR3 length is 16 residues. The ends lost 3 bases at V and 1 base at J; junction bases unmatched: 7. CDR3 loop: CASSHTRGRQNTEAFF. The CDR3, as DNA: TGCGCCAGCAGCCACACCAGGGGGCGACAGAACACTGAAGCTTTCTTT.

This sequence joins TRBV30 and TRBJ1-6; D perhaps matches TRBD1 (6 bases). This CDR3 has 13 residues. Trimming shortened V by 7 bases and J by 5 bases, and 12 bases separated the two germline ends. CDR1 is GTSNPN, CDR2 SVGIG, per germline (reference sequence). In nucleotides, the CDR3 is TGTGCCTCAACGGACAGAGATAATTCACCCCTCCACTTT. This encodes CASTDRDNSPLHF. Filled out from reference TRBV30 and TRBJ1-6, the complete variable domain reads SQTIHQWPATLVQPVGSPLSLECTVEGTSNPNLYWYRQAAGRGLQLLFYSVGIGQISSEVPQNLSASRPQDRQFILSSKKLLLSDSGFYLCASTDRDNSPLHFGNGTRLTVT.

J is TRBJ1-3 and V is TRBV7-2; D is perhaps TRBD1 (5 bases). CDR3 length: 14 residues. CDR1 and CDR2 (germline): SGHTA, FQGNSA. Trimming cost V 6 bases and J 0 bases, with 9 bases left between them. CDR3 sequence (DNA): TGTGCCAGCAGTTTCGGGGGCTCTGGAAACACCATATATTTT. Its protein is CASSFGGSGNTIYF.